One and the same sample provided the 5 T cell receptor beta chains below, sequenced in a study of blood T cell repertoires in COVID-19. The table came from immunoSEQ multiplex PCR; TCRdb's copy has only in-frame clones and leaves some out. Of some 300,000 clones listed, more than 75% are singletons. Material: PBMCs or T cells enriched from blood (not recorded which). Receptors were obtained from a woman between 55 and 75 years old in a cohort exposed to, infected with or recovered from COVID-19 (not recorded which).

The chain combines TRBV5-4 with TRBJ2-7; a weak D match, TRBD2 (6 bases). The germline CDR1 and CDR2 sequences are SGHNT and YYREEE (reference sequence). Trimming stripped 3 bases from V and 1 base from J, with 11 bases between. The CDR3 spans 14 residues. The DNA for the CDR3 is TGTGCCAGCAGCTCGAGCGGGTCATCCTACGAGCAGTACTTC. It encodes CASSSSGSSYEQYF.

The V and J genes are TRBV5-1 and TRBJ2-1, with D possibly TRBD2 on 6 matching bases. Between the trimmed V and J ends, which lost 6 bases and 0 bases, there was a span of 13 bases. Germline V gene data show CDR1 as SGHRS and CDR2 as YFSETQ. The CDR3 contains 15 residues. CDR3 residues: CASNPSVISYNEQFF. DNA for the CDR3: TGCGCCAGCAACCCTAGCGTCATCTCCTACAATGAGCAGTTCTTC.

V usage is TRBV12-5 and J usage is TRBJ1-3; 10 bases line up with TRBD1. Germline V lookup: CDR1 LGHNT, CDR2 FRNRAP. There are 16 residues in the CDR3. The ends lost 6 bases at V and 0 bases at J; junction bases unmatched: 5. In DNA, the CDR3 is TGTGCTAGTGGCCAGGGACAGGGGCTCTCTGGAAACACCATATATTTT. It translates to CASGQGQGLSGNTIYF.

Notes on this clone: At one boundary the junction diverges from the germline segment, which might be a read error. This chain uses TRBV7-7 with TRBJ2-3, with a weak D call TRBD2 (5 bases). This CDR3 is 15 amino acids long. Per the germline V gene, CDR1 is SSHAT and CDR2 is FNYEAQ (reference sequence). The CDR3 sequence is CASSLTLVPTDTQYF. The CDR3 region has the DNA TGTGCTAGCAGCTTAACACTAGTCCCCACAGATACGCAGTATTTT.

Only one count was recorded for this clone. The chain recombines TRBV6-5 with TRBJ1-2; D is unresolved. The germline V gene has CDR1 MNHEY and CDR2 SVGAGI. The germline V and J ends were trimmed by 0 bases and 4 bases, with 6 bases remaining between them. This CDR3 contains 13 residues. In nucleotides, the CDR3 is TGTGCCAGCAGTTACTCGAGGGCCTATGGCTACACCTTC. Its protein product is CASSYSRAYGYTF.